A single sample is the source of the 15 T cell receptor beta chains below, sequenced in a study of human T cells and chemical hapten exposure. TCRdb fed the RACE reads into MiXCR, producing one record per CDR3 protein. The sample has under 400,000 distinct CDR3 sequences, about 5.1% seen once. Sample time point: pre-sensitization, week 0. The treatment is: therapeutic diphenylcyclopropenone sensitization with weekly scalp DPC. The starting material was whole blood, obtained in connection with sensitization to the hapten diphenylcyclopropenone (DPC). The receptors come from a woman aged 45-65 years with alopecia areata. Some clones in this sample may be carry-over from other donors' samples.

The sample holds many counts of this clonotype. The chain recombines TRBV12-3 or TRBV12-4 with TRBJ2-5; no clear D gene. The CDR3 loop spans 14 amino acids. V lost 6 bases and J lost 4, with 15 bases in between. This CDR3 reads CASSMPPNVETQYF. Here the CDR3 DNA reads TGTGCCAGCAGCATGCCTCCAAACGTAGAGACCCAGTACTTC.

This clonotype was picked up many times. The DNA is left out, because the CDR3 cannot be placed on it with certainty; the CDR3 is given as TCRdb lists it. The V gene is TRBV20-1, the J gene TRBJ1-2; the DNA was not compared with TRBD1, the D call given in the table. Germline lookup yields CDR1 DFQATT and CDR2 SNEGSKA (reference sequence). A total of 18 residues make up the CDR3, ends included. The CDR3 protein is CSAREQVITMATPSGYTF.

This clonotype was counted only a few times. This chain joins TRBV20-1 and TRBJ1-1; 7 bases are shared with TRBD1. The germline gives CDR1 DFQATT, CDR2 SNEGSKA (reference sequence). The CDR3 is made up of 13 amino acids. J gave up 0 bases and V 7 bases, and 5 bases lay outside the gene matches. This CDR3 is CSVPGQLNTEAFF. The CDR3 DNA sequence: TGCAGTGTCCCGGGACAGCTGAACACTGAAGCTTTCTTT.

This clonotype was counted at least ten times. The J gene is TRBJ1-1, the V gene TRBV6-1, with unresolved D. This CDR3 has 14 residues. Germline V gives CDR1 MNHNS, CDR2 SASEGT. Trimming removed 3 bases from V and 7 bases from J, with 15 bases in between. The chain's CDR3 is CASSDGTSHREAFF. In DNA, the CDR3 is TGTGCCAGCAGTGATGGTACCTCTCATCGTGAAGCTTTCTTT.

The chain carries TRBV7-2 and TRBJ2-5, with a possible D match to TRBD2 (5 bases). The CDR3 consists of 14 residues. Germline V gene sequence: CDR1 SGHTA, CDR2 FQGNSA. With 5 bases removed from V and 1 base from J, the gap between germline ends came to 11 bases. In DNA, the CDR3 is TGTGCCAGCAGCCTTTCAGCGGTCCAAGAGACCCAGTACTTC. It is translated as CASSLSAVQETQYF. The whole variable domain, remainder taken from reference TRBV7-2 and TRBJ2-5, is GAGVSQSPSNKVTEKGKDVELRCDPISGHTALYWYRQSLGQGLEFLIYFQGNSAPDKSGLPSDRFSAERTGGSVSTLTIQRTQQEDSAVYLCASSLSAVQETQYFGPGTRLLVL.

This clonotype showed up just a few times. This rearrangement joins TRBV7-9 to TRBJ1-5; no clear D gene. Trimming took 5 bases from V and 7 from J, leaving 9 bases between them. The CDR3 loop spans 12 amino acids. The germline V gene encodes CDR1 SEHNR and CDR2 FQNEAQ (reference sequence). The CDR3, as DNA: TGTGCCAGCAGCCTATTAGAGCAGCCCCAGCATTTT. Amino acid sequence: CASSLLEQPQHF.

The chain is built from TRBV6-1 and TRBJ1-1; D not resolved. CDR3 length: 13 amino acids. Trimming pared 1 base from V and 4 bases from J, leaving 7 bases between. The germline V gene encodes CDR1 MNHNS and CDR2 SASEGT. The DNA of the CDR3 is TGTGCCAGCAGTGAAGTCCGGGCCACTGAAGCTTTCTTT. It codes for CASSEVRATEAFF.

For the CDR3, the DNA is TGTGCCAGCAGTTATTCCTTAGCGGGGGGGCGTGAGCAGTACTTC. It specifies CASSYSLAGGREQYF. The chain has TRBV6-5 and TRBJ2-7, with TRBD2 identical over 11 bases. Germline loops: CDR1 MNHEY, CDR2 SVGAGI. Unmatched junction bases numbered 8, after V lost 3 bases and J lost 7 bases. This CDR3 contains 15 residues.

This chain connects TRBV20-1 to TRBJ2-3; 14 bases match TRBD2. CDR1 is DFQATT and CDR2 is SNEGSKA in the germline V gene (reference sequence). V was clipped by 4 bases and J by 4 bases; unmatched bases: 1. This CDR3 region has 14 residues. The CDR3 reads CSAKGLAGADTQYF. CDR3 sequence (DNA): TGCAGTGCTAAGGGACTAGCGGGGGCAGATACGCAGTATTTT.

This clonotype occurred many times. V usage is TRBV28 and J usage is TRBJ2-7; unclear D gene. Between the trimmed V and J ends, which lost 8 bases and 0 bases, there was a span of 14 bases. The CDR3 contains 14 residues. CDR1 and CDR2 (germline): MDHEN, SYDVKM. The CDR3: CASSPPASSYEQYF. The CDR3 DNA reads as TGTGCCAGCTCCCCCCCGGCTAGCTCCTACGAGCAGTACTTC.

J is TRBJ2-1 and V is TRBV19; D remains unclear. The ends were cut back, 8 bases at V and 8 bases at J, with 19 bases in the middle. CDR1 LNHDA and CDR2 SQIVND come from the germline V gene (reference sequence). The CDR3 has 14 residues. The CDR3 spells CASGPGVGFDEQFF. As DNA, the CDR3 is TGTGCCAGTGGTCCTGGAGTCGGCTTCGATGAGCAGTTCTTC.

The sample holds many counts of this clonotype. This rearrangement joins TRBV7-2 to TRBJ2-1; tentative D call: TRBD2 (6 bases). V was shortened by 5 bases and J by 2 bases, with 13 bases between the two germline ends. CDR3 length equals 15 residues. Germline CDR1 SGHTA, CDR2 FQGNSA. In DNA, the CDR3 is TGTGCCAGCAGCGATGGGACTTCAGCCTACAATGAGCAGTTCTTC. Amino acids: CASSDGTSAYNEQFF.

This clonotype was detected only a few times. The V and J genes are TRBV7-6 and TRBJ2-3, with TRBD1 matching over 7 bases. The CDR3 has 16 amino acids. J gave up 2 bases and V 5 bases, and 10 bases lay outside the gene matches. Germline V lookup: CDR1 SGHVS, CDR2 FNYEAQ. This CDR3 reads CASSPQTGLPTDTQYF. CDR3 DNA: TGTGCCAGCAGCCCTCAGACAGGGCTACCCACAGATACGCAGTATTTT. The whole variable domain, remainder taken from reference TRBV7-6 and TRBJ2-3, is GAGVSQSPRYKVTKRGQDVALRCDPISGHVSLYWYRQALGQGPEFLTYFNYEAQQDKSGLPNDRFSAERPEGSISTLTIQRTEQRDSAMYRCASSPQTGLPTDTQYFGPGTRLTVL.

The rearrangement joins TRBV21-1 to TRBJ2-1; the D call TRBD1 from the table was never checked on the DNA. TRBV21-1 is a listed pseudogene. The CDR3 extends over 11 amino acids. The CDR3 nucleotides read TGTGCCAGCAGCAAAGTCGGGACCAAGTTCTTC. It yields the protein CASSKVGTKFF.

This clonotype has more than one count but fewer than ten. The chain carries TRBV3-1 and TRBJ2-4, with no clear D. There are 14 residues in the CDR3. The germline V gene encodes CDR1 LGHDT and CDR2 YNNKEL (reference sequence). V was cut by 1 base and J by 3 bases, with 7 bases left in between. The CDR3 DNA reads as TGTGCCAGCAGCCAAGTTCGCCGCAAAAACATTCAGTACTTC. It encodes CASSQVRRKNIQYF.